The 13 T cell receptor beta chains below come from one sample, sequenced in a study of blood T cell repertoires in COVID-19. TCRdb's table, derived via immunoSEQ multiplex PCR, lists solely in-frame clones and lacks some. Of approximately 210,000 clones in the sample, around 85% were seen once. The sample comprised peripheral blood. The source is a human donor in a cohort sampled during active COVID-19.

V and J are TRBV5-5 and TRBJ2-7, with D possibly matching TRBD1 (6 bases). CDR1 and CDR2 from the germline V gene are SGHKS and YYEKEE (reference sequence). The V and J ends lost 4 bases and 1 base respectively, with 12 bases between them. This CDR3 has 14 amino acids. The CDR3 DNA reads TGTGCCAGCAGCGCCGTTGGGACATCCTACGAGCAGTACTTC. Its protein is CASSAVGTSYEQYF.

The rearrangement joins TRBV5-1 to TRBJ2-2, with a possible D match to TRBD2 (5 bases). CDR3 size: 16 residues. V lost 0 bases and J lost 1, with 10 bases in between. The germline V gene encodes CDR1 SGHRS and CDR2 YFSETQ. This CDR3 is CASSLVASRNTGELFF. In nucleotides, the CDR3 is TGCGCCAGCAGCTTGGTGGCTAGCAGGAACACCGGGGAGCTGTTTTTT.

This clone was seen a few times. The chain employs TRBV30 and TRBJ2-7, with TRBD1 matching 11 bases. Losses at the gene ends were 3 bases for V and 4 bases for J; bases not matched to a gene: 8. The germline V gene encodes CDR1 GTSNPN and CDR2 SVGIG (reference sequence). The CDR3 totals 15 residues. Here the CDR3 DNA reads TGTGCCTGGAGCGGTAACCGGGACAGGGGGTACGAGCAGTACTTC. Residues: CAWSGNRDRGYEQYF.

This clone has just a few counts. V and J are TRBV7-2 and TRBJ1-2, with D tentatively TRBD1 (6 bases). Per germline, CDR1 SGHTA and CDR2 FQGNSA. The CDR3 spans 14 residues. V shed 5 bases and J shed 4 bases, with 14 bases lying between them. The CDR3: CASSPTRGAYGYTF. CDR3 DNA: TGTGCCAGCAGCCCGACACGGGGGGCCTATGGCTACACCTTC.

The chain recombines TRBV5-1 with TRBJ1-2; no clear D. The V and J ends lost 2 bases and 0 bases respectively, with 5 bases between them. Germline V gives CDR1 SGHRS, CDR2 YFSETQ. This CDR3 is built from 13 residues. The CDR3 DNA sequence: TGCGCCAGCAGCTTTTTCTCTAACTATGGCTACACCTTC. The encoded protein is CASSFFSNYGYTF.

The genes are TRBV7-2 and TRBJ2-1; 7 nucleotides match TRBD1. CDR3 length: 14 residues. Germline V gene sequence: CDR1 SGHTA, CDR2 FQGNSA. V dropped 5 bases and J dropped 4; count of bases not matched to a gene: 5. CDR3 DNA sequence: TGTGCCAGCAGCCCTTGGACAGGTTACAATGAGCAGTTCTTC. Encoded protein: CASSPWTGYNEQFF. Full variable domain (missing parts from reference TRBV7-2 and TRBJ2-1): GAGVSQSPSNKVTEKGKDVELRCDPISGHTALYWYRQSLGQGLEFLIYFQGNSAPDKSGLPSDRFSAERTGGSVSTLTIQRTQQEDSAVYLCASSPWTGYNEQFFGPGTRLTVL.

V gene TRBV5-6 combines with J gene TRBJ1-5; 7 bases are a match to TRBD1. V was pared by 1 base and J by 0 bases, with 13 bases of the junction left unmatched. Germline CDR1 SGHDT, CDR2 YYEEEE. This CDR3 comprises 19 residues. CDR3 residues: CASSLSFSRGTISNQPQHF. DNA of the CDR3: TGTGCCAGCAGCTTGTCATTTTCCAGGGGGACCATTAGCAATCAGCCCCAGCATTTT.

A word on this clone: One junction end does not reproduce the germline sequence, and a read error may be involved. The chain combines TRBV7-8 with TRBJ1-6, with a tentative D call TRBD1 (6 bases). Germline V CDR1 and CDR2: SGHVS, FQNEAQ. CDR3 length: 14 amino acids. The CDR3 reads CASNLEGGNSPLHF. CDR3 in DNA: TGTGCCAGCAACTTAGAGGGGGGGAATTCACCCCTCCACTTT.

The chain employs TRBV3-1 (or the pseudogene TRBV3-2) and TRBJ2-7; 11 bases map to TRBD1. This CDR3 contains 14 residues. The germline V gene encodes CDR1 LGHDT and CDR2 YNNKEL (reference sequence). The trim removed 4 bases at V and 7 bases at J, leaving 6 bases unmatched. The CDR3 loop is CASSLGTGGREQYF. The CDR3 DNA is TGTGCCAGCAGCCTCGGGACAGGGGGAAGAGAGCAGTACTTC.

The chain has TRBV19 and TRBJ1-5, with 12 bases identical to TRBD1. The CDR3 spans 16 residues. V lost 3 bases to trimming and J lost 5 bases; unmatched junction nucleotides: 5. Germline lookup yields CDR1 LNHDA and CDR2 SQIVND (reference sequence). The CDR3 sequence: CASSMAGTGGYQPQHF. The CDR3 coding sequence is TGTGCCAGTAGTATGGCCGGGACAGGGGGCTATCAGCCCCAGCATTTT.

This clone appeared a single time. The chain joins TRBV10-2 to TRBJ2-3; D is unclear. The germline V and J ends were trimmed by 5 bases and 2 bases, with 11 bases remaining between them. The CDR3 contains 14 residues. The V gene's germline CDR1 is WSHSY and CDR2 SAAADI. The CDR3 DNA sequence: TGCGCCAGCAGTTCCCTCGCGGTCACAGATACGCAGTATTTT. Its protein is CASSSLAVTDTQYF.

CDR3: CSASGRQETQYF. The CDR3 DNA reads TGCAGTGCTAGTGGTAGACAAGAGACCCAGTACTTC. The V gene is TRBV20-1, the J gene TRBJ2-5; D call uncertain. The CDR3 extends over 12 amino acids. Trimming removed 3 bases from V and 2 bases from J, with 7 bases in between. Germline V gene lookup returns CDR1 DFQATT and CDR2 SNEGSKA (reference sequence).

V gene TRBV7-9 combines with J gene TRBJ1-2, with a possible D match to TRBD1 (5 bases). The V end lost 1 base, the J end lost 3 bases, and 9 bases lay between the germline ends. Germline V gives CDR1 SEHNR, CDR2 FQNEAQ (reference sequence). CDR3 length equals 14 residues. The CDR3 region is CASSLEDKDYGYTF. CDR3 coding DNA: TGTGCCAGCAGCTTAGAGGACAAGGACTATGGCTACACCTTC.